This entry lists 31 T cell receptor beta chains sequenced from one sample in a study of blood T cells in healthy people across ages (dated by TCRdb to between 2015 and 2017). Libraries were built with 5' RACE. Sequencing relied on an Illumina HiSeq 2500. A second PCR of roughly 7 to 11 cycles was performed with a sample-barcoded 5' primer and a J-beta primer mix. The public reads were run again by TCRdb, first through fastp at Q25 and then through MiXCR, and only productive beta chains were kept. Identical CDR3 proteins give one entry, which carries the most common genes and DNA. The sample includes some 860,000 distinct CDR3 sequences, with roughly 50% observed a single time. The ten largest make up roughly 24% of the sample. What was sequenced was blood. The receptor source for this set is a man aged 35 to 55 in good health.

V is TRBV7-3 and J is TRBJ2-5; TRBD2 matches 12 bases. The V gene's germline CDR1 is SGHTA and CDR2 FQGTGA. This CDR3 contains 15 residues. The ends lost 5 bases at V and 4 bases at J; junction bases unmatched: 5. The CDR3 loop is CASSQTSGRGETQYF. The CDR3 nucleotides read TGTGCCAGCAGCCAGACTAGCGGGAGAGGAGAGACCCAGTACTTC.

V is TRBV29-1 and J is TRBJ2-4; weak D call: TRBD1 (5 bases). The J call may be wrong; the DNA end is better matched by TRBJ2-7. Germline V lookup: CDR1 SQVTM, CDR2 ANQGSEA. This CDR3 comprises 14 residues. CDR3 sequence reads: CSVEGLGLPSEQYF. Written as DNA, the CDR3 is TGCAGCGTTGAGGGGCTAGGGCTGCCTTCCGAGCAGTACTTC.

This chain links TRBV7-2 with TRBJ1-2; D is unclear. The CDR3 consists of 14 residues. V gave up 5 bases and J gave up 4 bases, with 14 bases separating them. Germline-derived CDR1 and CDR2 are SGHTA and FQGNSA. CDR3 amino acids: CASSHVILAYGYTF. CDR3 DNA: TGTGCCAGCAGCCACGTGATTCTGGCCTATGGCTACACCTTC.

This clonotype was picked up a small number of times. The chain has TRBV13 and TRBJ2-7; 7 bases are a match to TRBD1. This CDR3 is 15 amino acids long. V lost 5 bases, J lost 2 bases, and 9 bases stayed unmatched. Germline CDR1 PRHDT, CDR2 FYEKMQ (reference sequence). The CDR3, as DNA: TGTGCCAGCAGCATACAGGACAGGCCCCCCTACGAGCAGTACTTC. This encodes CASSIQDRPPYEQYF.

The V call is TRBV29-1, the J call TRBJ1-2, with TRBD1 as a possible D gene (6 bases). V was shortened by 7 bases and J by 8 bases, with 14 bases between the two germline ends. Germline CDR1 is SQVTM and CDR2 is ANQGSEA. CDR3 length: 11 residues. CDR3 sequence reads: CSESTGAGYTF. Here the CDR3 DNA reads TGCAGCGAATCGACAGGTGCAGGCTACACCTTC.

This clonotype was counted only a few times. The V gene is TRBV5-5, the J gene TRBJ2-5; the match to TRBD1 covers 9 bases. The CDR3 has 14 residues. The germline CDR1 and CDR2 sequences are SGHKS and YYEKEE (reference sequence). J gave up 4 bases and V 1 base, and 2 bases lay outside the gene matches. In DNA form, the CDR3 reads TGTGCCAGCAGCTTGACAGGGGGCCTAGAGACCCAGTACTTC. It is translated as CASSLTGGLETQYF.

The chain couples TRBV24-1 to TRBJ2-1; 16 bases line up with TRBD2. The J call is uncertain, as TRBJ2-7 better fits the DNA end. The germline V gene has CDR1 KGHDR and CDR2 SFDVKD. The CDR3 is 21 residues long. The CDR3 protein is CATSDSTGTSGGAGAYNEQYF. In nucleotides, the CDR3 is TGTGCCACCAGTGATAGCACCGGGACTAGCGGGGGGGCGGGTGCCTACAATGAGCAGTACTTC.

The chain has TRBV3-1 and TRBJ2-7, with TRBD2 identical over 7 bases. J gave up 2 bases and V 1 base, and 2 bases lay outside the gene matches. CDR1 LGHDT and CDR2 YNNKEL come from the germline V gene (reference sequence). The CDR3 has 14 amino acids. CDR3 bases: TGTGCCAGCAGCCAAGCAGCGGGGACCTACGAGCAGTACTTC. Translation gives CASSQAAGTYEQYF.

The chain has TRBV12-3 or TRBV12-4 and TRBJ1-5, with TRBD1 as a possible D gene (5 bases). The CDR3 is 14 amino acids. V lost 8 bases to trimming and J lost 0 bases, with 11 bases between them. The CDR3: CASARGDSNQPQHF. The CDR3 nucleotides read TGTGCCAGCGCGAGGGGTGATAGCAATCAGCCCCAGCATTTT.

CDR3 sequence reads: CAAPPTQYF. The DNA for the CDR3 is TGTGCCGCACCGCCCACGCAGTATTTT. This rearrangement joins TRBV28 to TRBJ2-3; D is undetermined. Trimming removed 11 bases at V and 9 bases at J, with 9 bases between. This CDR3 spans 9 amino acids. Germline V gene data show CDR1 as MDHEN and CDR2 as SYDVKM.

The rearrangement joins TRBV6-5 to TRBJ2-6; TRBD1 agrees at 7 bases. The germline gives CDR1 MNHEY, CDR2 SVGAGI. V lost 2 bases and J lost 1; bases outside the gene matches: 14. The CDR3 spans 20 residues. CDR3 loop: CASSYRARPGQLSGANVLTF. The CDR3 coding sequence is TGTGCCAGCAGTTACCGAGCAAGACCGGGACAGCTTTCTGGGGCCAACGTCCTGACTTTC.

The chain couples TRBV29-1 to TRBJ2-1; 11 bases fit TRBD2. Germline CDR1 reads SQVTM; CDR2 reads ANQGSEA. CDR3 size: 12 residues. Germline trimming cut 7 bases from V and 7 bases from J; bases unmatched to any gene: 3. CDR3 nucleotide sequence: TGCAGCGGACTAGCGGGGACTAATGAGCAGTTCTTC. The encoded protein is CSGLAGTNEQFF.

This clonotype was seen a few times. CDR3 sequence: CASSLEYNQPQHF. CDR3 DNA: TGTGCCAGCAGTCTAGAGTATAATCAGCCCCAGCATTTT. This sequence joins TRBV6-2 or TRBV6-3 and TRBJ1-5; unclear D gene. CDR3 size: 13 residues. Germline lookup yields CDR1 MNHEY and CDR2 SVGEGT. V lost 5 bases to trimming and J lost 4 bases, with 9 bases between them.

This clonotype occurred a few times. The chain uses TRBV20-1 and TRBJ2-7; D possibly matches TRBD1 or TRBD2 (5 bases each). CDR3 length: 12 amino acids. The germline gives CDR1 DFQATT, CDR2 SNEGSKA (reference sequence). Trimming removed 6 bases from V and 9 bases from J, with 18 bases in between. Here the CDR3 reads CSATGTTTPQYF. Written as DNA, the CDR3 is TGCAGTGCGACGGGGACGACGACACCGCAGTACTTC.

To note about this clonotype: A junction end diverges from the germline sequence, so it may reflect a read error. The chain carries TRBV12-3 or TRBV12-4 and TRBJ2-3, with D unresolved. The CDR3 is made up of 16 amino acids. The CDR3 sequence: CASSSRSGFVIDPQYF. As DNA, the CDR3 is TGTGCCAGCAGTTCACGATCGGGTTTCGTTATAGATCCGCAGTATTTT.

V and J are TRBV12-3 or TRBV12-4 and TRBJ2-7; 9 bases match TRBD1. V trimming: 3 bases; J trimming: 10 bases; junction bases outside the gene matches: 13. This CDR3 has 15 residues. The CDR3 DNA reads TGTGCCAGCAGTTTTCCCGGGACAGGGACGGGTACCCAGTACTTC. It specifies CASSFPGTGTGTQYF.

As for this clonotype: Germline and junction disagree at one end, which may indicate a read error. The chain carries TRBV20-1 and TRBJ2-5; D may match TRBD1 or TRBD2 (6 bases each). The DNA end favors TRBJ2-7, so the J call may be wrong. Germline-derived CDR1 and CDR2 are DFQATT and SNEGSKA (reference sequence). This CDR3 has 16 residues. The CDR3 protein is CSTRDPRGALGYEQYF. As DNA, the CDR3 is TGCAGTACTAGAGATCCGAGGGGGGCCCTTGGCTACGAGCAGTACTTC.

The V gene is TRBV25-1, the J gene TRBJ2-3; 8 nucleotides align to TRBD2. Germline CDR1 and CDR2: MGHDK and SYGVNS. The ends lost 5 bases at V and 2 bases at J; junction bases unmatched: 15. This CDR3 is 18 amino acids long. The CDR3 loop is CASSPPLSREGSTDTQYF. The CDR3 coding sequence is TGTGCCAGCAGTCCACCCCTTTCCCGGGAGGGTTCCACAGATACGCAGTATTTT. Together with reference TRBV25-1 and TRBJ2-3, the CDR3 gives the full variable domain: EADIYQTPRYLVIGTGKKITLECSQTMGHDKMYWYQQDPGMELHLIHYSYGVNSTEKGDLSSESTVSRIRTEHFPLTLESARPSHTSQYLCASSPPLSREGSTDTQYFGPGTRLTVL.

This chain joins TRBV29-1 and TRBJ2-1, with 9 bases aligning to TRBD1. CDR1 is SQVTM, CDR2 ANQGSEA, per germline. This CDR3 has 12 amino acids. J gave up 7 bases and V 4 bases, and 2 bases lay outside the gene matches. The DNA for the CDR3 is TGCAGCGTTGCACAGGGGGCAAATGAGCAGTTCTTC. This gives the protein CSVAQGANEQFF.

This clonotype was counted between two and nine times. The chain links TRBV25-1 to TRBJ1-1, with a weak D call TRBD1 (5 bases). The germline V gene has CDR1 MGHDK and CDR2 SYGVNS. Trimming removed 5 bases at V and 0 bases at J, with 13 bases between. This CDR3 is built from 15 residues. The CDR3 DNA reads TGTGCCAGCAGTACAGGACTCTCTCTGAACACTGAAGCTTTCTTT. Its translation: CASSTGLSLNTEAFF.

The chain couples TRBV20-1 to TRBJ2-7; D is ambiguous. The length of the CDR3 is 16 residues. Germline values: CDR1 DFQATT, CDR2 SNEGSKA (reference sequence). V lost 5 bases and J 0 bases, leaving 20 bases between the germline ends. The CDR3 loop reads CSAGKLLRQSSYEQYF. CDR3 sequence (DNA): TGCAGTGCTGGCAAGCTACTCAGACAAAGCTCCTACGAGCAGTACTTC.

The genes are TRBV29-1 and TRBJ2-7, with a possible D match to TRBD2 (7 bases). Germline V CDR1 and CDR2: SQVTM, ANQGSEA. The CDR3 totals 13 residues. V lost 3 bases and J lost 2, with 11 bases in between. The chain's CDR3 is CSVDPGGTYEQYF. The CDR3 region has the DNA TGCAGCGTTGACCCGGGGGGCACCTACGAGCAGTACTTC.

This clonotype was detected a few times. CDR3 sequence reads: CAISDLDLTQETQYF. In nucleotides, the CDR3 is TGTGCCATCAGCGATCTAGATTTGACCCAAGAGACCCAGTACTTC. The chain carries TRBV10-3 and TRBJ2-5, with D unresolved. Germline V gene data show CDR1 as ENHRY and CDR2 as SYGVKD. Trimming pared 6 bases from V and 1 base from J, leaving 15 bases between. CDR3 length: 15 amino acids.

The genes are TRBV24-1 and TRBJ2-4; maybe TRBD2 (5 bases). The J call is doubtful: the DNA matches TRBJ2-7 better. This CDR3 has 16 amino acids. Germline CDR1 KGHDR, CDR2 SFDVKD. The CDR3: CATSESGGRGNYEQYF. DNA for the CDR3: TGTGCCACCAGTGAGAGTGGAGGCAGAGGTAACTACGAGCAGTACTTC.

The chain uses TRBV28 and TRBJ2-4; possibly TRBD2 for D (6 bases). CDR1 and CDR2 from the germline V gene are MDHEN and SYDVKM. The CDR3 length is 16 residues. Trimming took off 2 bases at V and 13 bases at J, with 24 bases between the two ends. CDR3 coding DNA: TGTGCCAGCAGTTTAGCGGGTAGCGGAGAAGGCTACGTGCAGTACTTC. It codes for CASSLAGSGEGYVQYF.

The V call is TRBV27, the J call TRBJ2-3, with TRBD1 as a possible D gene (6 bases). V was clipped by 8 bases and J by 2 bases, with 17 bases between them. Germline V gene sequence: CDR1 MNHEY, CDR2 SMNVEV (reference sequence). The CDR3 spans 15 residues. The CDR3 loop reads CASGRFRGHTDTQYF. The CDR3, as DNA: TGTGCCAGCGGACGATTCAGGGGTCACACAGATACGCAGTATTTT.

The CDR3 loop reads CSASVLSGQGKETQYF. DNA of the CDR3: TGCAGTGCTAGCGTTCTATCCGGACAAGGAAAAGAGACCCAGTACTTC. The chain has TRBV20-1 and TRBJ2-5; perhaps TRBD1 as D (5 bases). V dropped 3 bases and J dropped 3 bases, with 20 bases sitting between them. Germline CDR1 reads DFQATT; CDR2 reads SNEGSKA (reference sequence). The CDR3 sequence is 16 residues long.

The chain has TRBV7-2 and TRBJ2-5; 9 nucleotides align to TRBD2. The J segment lost 5 bases and the V segment lost 4 bases, leaving 8 bases of the junction unmatched. CDR1 and CDR2 from the germline V gene are SGHTA and FQGNSA. This CDR3 is built from 15 residues. The CDR3 region has the DNA TGTGCCAGCAGCTCTCCAGGCGGGGGGGCGGAGACCCAGTACTTC. Protein: CASSSPGGGAETQYF.

This clonotype was detected only a few times. CDR3 region: CASSLGQGLGEQYF. The CDR3 DNA reads as TGTGCCAGCAGCTTAGGACAGGGTCTAGGCGAGCAGTACTTC. The chain recombines TRBV7-2 with TRBJ2-7; 7 positions agree with TRBD1. V gave up 1 base and J gave up 6 bases; unmatched junction bases: 6. Germline assignment: CDR1 SGHTA and CDR2 FQGNSA. The CDR3 has 14 residues.

This clonotype was seen repeatedly, ten times or more. The CDR3, as DNA: TGTGCCAGCTCCCCGGGGGGCTCCTACGAGCAGTACTTC. The encoded protein is CASSPGGSYEQYF. The J gene is TRBJ2-7, the V gene TRBV27; 7 bases agree with TRBD2. With 8 bases clipped from V and 0 bases from J, the junction kept 4 bases outside the gene matches. Per germline, CDR1 MNHEY and CDR2 SMNVEV (reference sequence). The CDR3 has 13 amino acids.

V is TRBV2 and J is TRBJ1-2; D is unclear. This CDR3 is built from 12 residues. V lost 8 bases, J lost 6 bases, and 13 bases lay in between. CDR1 is SNHLY and CDR2 is FYNNEI in the germline V gene. The CDR3 spells CASVSLAHGYTF. Written as DNA, the CDR3 is TGTGCCAGCGTGTCTTTAGCCCATGGCTACACCTTC.